This T cell receptor beta chain was sequenced in a study of regulatory T cells in long-lasting Graves disease. Study overall: The antithyroid drugs taken by newly diagnosed Graves' patients had been used for under 3 months.

Germline assignment: CDR1 LGHNA and CDR2 YSLEER. Trimming took 4 bases from V and 9 from J; bases not matched to a gene: 7. The CDR3 sequence is 15 residues long. CDR3 regions were amplified by Arm-PCR using iRepertoire HTBI primers to build TCR beta libraries. MiXCR was run by TCRdb on the multiplex PCR reads, yielding one entry per CDR3 protein. The sample records almost 450,000 distinct CDR3 sequences, around 17% being singletons. As for time point: newly diagnosed GD, antithyroid drugs for less than 3 months. RNA extracted from PBMCs served as the sequencing template. This clonotype was counted a few times. These data also featured in a second study, about T cells in Graves' hyperthyroidism and ophthalmopathy.

The input for sequencing was peripheral blood mononuclear cells (PBMCs), taken at new diagnosis, from a patient treated with antithyroid drugs. This chain connects TRBV4-3 to TRBJ1-6, with 9 nucleotides matching TRBD1. This TCR derives from a woman between 25 and 40 years old with Graves disease. The CDR3 is CASSPRQGVASPLHF. The CDR3 region has the DNA TGCGCCAGCAGCCCTAGACAGGGGGTAGCTTCACCCCTCCACTTT.